The text below deals with one TCR beta chain. Its antigen is unidentified. These data come from a study of cytomegalovirus exposure and HLA in healthy donors. On the study more broadly: An early release of data contained about 85 million unique TCRs, which came from HLA-typed donors. Study-level results: Looking again later, the authors saw that most CMV-associated TCR beta chains seemed HLA-restricted. The HLA-A and HLA-B alleles of most subjects were reportedly predicted accurately from TCR beta sequences. Versus the approximately 670-donor mean, an Asian-associated ancestry cluster reportedly showed fewer N-insertions in a later analysis.

Germline CDR1 is PRHDT and CDR2 is FYEKMQ (reference sequence). The CDR3 runs to 16 residues. V shed 1 base and J 2 bases; nucleotides not matched to a gene: 4. The PCR used 60 Vbeta and 13 Jbeta primers. Produced via immunoSEQ multiplex PCR; TCRdb's table is partial and in-frame only. The sample has over 130,000 clones, 80% seen once. The sequence came from a man aged 50-59 years in good health and CMV-seronegative. The chain carries TRBV13 and TRBJ2-1; 8 bases match TRBD2. The sequenced sample consisted of PBMCs. This CDR3 reads CASSLVPGRAYNEQFF. CDR3 bases: TGTGCCAGCAGCTTAGTCCCCGGGAGGGCCTACAATGAGCAGTTCTTC.